This is a list of T cell receptor beta chains from one sample in a study of cytomegalovirus exposure and HLA in healthy donors. The method was immunoSEQ multiplex PCR; TCRdb's version includes in-frame clones alone and lacks a portion of them. The sample consists of fewer than 70,000 clones, 90% of them appearing once. The sample consisted of PBMCs. The receptors come from a man between 18 and 35 years old in good health and CMV-seronegative. CDR3s include the opening cysteine and the closing phenylalanine or tryptophan. Fields, in order: D gene, J gene, clone size, V gene, CDR3 DNA, CDR3 protein. D genes are given only for firm matches. Expanded clones are given a class, and other clones once, few, many or no size at all.

TRBD1	TRBJ2-2	-	TRBV6-5	TGTGCCAGCAGTTACGGGACAGGGATTACCGGGGAGCTGTTTTTT	CASSYGTGITGELFF
TRBD2	TRBJ2-1	-	TRBV2	TGTGCCAGCAGTGAAGGGGGGGGTGGTAACAATGAGCAGTTCTTC	CASSEGGGGNNEQFF
-	TRBJ1-2	few	TRBV30	TGTGCCTGGGCCACAGGTCTGGACTATGGCTACACCTTC	CAWATGLDYGYTF
TRBD2	TRBJ2-4	-	TRBV13	TGTGCCAGCAGCTCCACCCGAGACCCTATCCGGACTAGCTGGAAAAACATTCAGTACTTC	CASSSTRDPIRTSWKNIQYF
TRBD1	TRBJ1-2	-	TRBV5-4	TGTGCCAGCAGCTCCGCGGGACAGATAATCTATGGCTACACCTTC	CASSSAGQIIYGYTF
-	TRBJ2-7	-	TRBV4-2	TGTGCCAGCAGGGGGGACAACTCCTACGAGCAGTACTTC	CASRGDNSYEQYF
-	TRBJ2-1	-	TRBV7-2	TGTGCCAGCAGCTTAGCGCTAGGACTATCCTACAATGAGCAGTTCTTC	CASSLALGLSYNEQFF
TRBD2	TRBJ2-1	-	TRBV6-4	TGTGCCAGCAGTGCCCCAGGTCTAGCGGGGGTCAATGAGCAGTTCTTC	CASSAPGLAGVNEQFF
-	TRBJ2-1	-	TRBV5-1	TGCGCCAGCAGCTTTCCCTCAGGGGAACGGACCTACAATGAGCAGTTCTTC	CASSFPSGERTYNEQFF
-	TRBJ2-1	-	TRBV9	TGTGCCAGCGGGCCGTCTTGGGCACATGAGCAGTTCTTC	CASGPSWAHEQFF
-	TRBJ2-5	-	TRBV11-2	TGTGCCAGCAGCGAGGACTTCTTCCTGGAGACCCAGTACTTC	CASSEDFFLETQYF
-	TRBJ2-7	-	TRBV6-1	TGTGCCAGCAGTGCAACACTAGAGAGCTCCTACGAGCAGTACTTC	CASSATLESSYEQYF
TRBD2	TRBJ2-1	-	TRBV7-3	TGTGCCAGCAGCCCACGGGGGGGGACTAGAGGGGGGAATGAGCAGTTCTTC	CASSPRGGTRGGNEQFF
-	TRBJ1-2	once	TRBV30	TGTGCCTGGAGTGCCCTCAGCTATGGCTACACCTTC	CAWSALSYGYTF
-	TRBJ2-7	-	TRBV10-3	TGTGCCATCAGTGACCCTCCCTCAGACGAGCAGTACTTC	CAISDPPSDEQYF
TRBD2	TRBJ2-7	-	TRBV5-4	TGTGCCAGCAGCCCGTGGACTAGCGGGAACTCCTACGAGCAGTACTTC	CASSPWTSGNSYEQYF
TRBD2	TRBJ2-5	-	TRBV11-1	TGTGCCAGCAGCTTAGCGACTAGCGGGAGAGAGACCCAGTACTTC	CASSLATSGRETQYF
-	TRBJ1-1	-	TRBV29-1	TGCAGCGTTGCCGGGGGGTCGCGGACTGAAGCTTTCTTT	CSVAGGSRTEAFF
TRBD2	TRBJ2-7	-	TRBV6-9	TGTGCCAGCAGTTATCCCCCCTTTGCGGGAGGTGGGTACGAGCAGTACTTC	CASSYPPFAGGGYEQYF
TRBD2	TRBJ2-1	once	TRBV2	TGTGCCAGCAGTGGTCGAGCGGGAGGGACTGAGCAGTTCTTC	CASSGRAGGTEQFF